These 28 T cell receptor beta chains share one sample of origin, sequenced in a study of shared clonotypes between healthy human individuals (TCRdb year 2020). Libraries were constructed by the immunoSEQ multiplex PCR assay. TCRdb re-hosts the immuneACCESS table, in-frame sequences only. Its copies lack some clones; in the studies checked, an unresolved V gene accounts for under half of them, and the cause for the rest is not known. In this sample the table shows some 500,000 clones, 90% to 96% of which occur a single time. 0.055% to 0.075% of the sample comes from the top ten. Sequenced: naive CD4+ T cells sorted from blood. The label giving this sample's cell subset or site can be read as: CD45RA+ positively selected. The receptors were gathered from a woman in her thirties in good health.

The chain carries TRBV30 and TRBJ1-2, with D perhaps matching TRBD1 (6 bases). The ends were cut back, 0 bases at V and 6 bases at J, with 14 bases in the middle. CDR3 length: 14 residues. Germline CDR1 and CDR2: GTSNPN and SVGIG (reference sequence). CDR3 residues: CAWSVPNYRDGYTF. In nucleotides, the CDR3 is TGTGCCTGGAGTGTCCCTAATTACAGGGATGGCTACACCTTC.

The chain couples TRBV27 to TRBJ1-6, with D unresolved. CDR1 and CDR2 (germline): MNHEY, SMNVEV (reference sequence). This CDR3 region has 16 residues. Trimming stripped 3 bases from V and 9 bases from J, with 18 bases between. CDR3: CASSFAQTRGVSPLHF. The DNA of the CDR3 is TGTGCCAGCAGTTTCGCCCAGACTCGGGGAGTTTCACCCCTCCACTTT.

The chain employs TRBV27 and TRBJ1-2; D is possibly TRBD1 (6 bases). The CDR3 is 12 amino acids. Trimming took 2 bases from V and 8 from J, leaving 9 bases between them. CDR1 and CDR2 (germline): MNHEY, SMNVEV (reference sequence). The CDR3 region is CASSLQGNGYTF. As DNA, the CDR3 is TGTGCCAGCAGTTTACAGGGGAACGGCTACACCTTC.

The chain couples TRBV18 to TRBJ2-5, with D possibly matching TRBD2 (6 bases). V shed 3 bases and J shed 5 bases, with 19 bases lying between them. CDR3 length: 16 amino acids. Germline V gene lookup returns CDR1 KGHSH and CDR2 LQKENI. CDR3 bases: TGTGCCAGCTCACCCTGGGTCGCCGGAGGGGAGGAGACCCAGTACTTC. This codes for CASSPWVAGGEETQYF.

This chain connects TRBV18 to TRBJ2-1; maybe TRBD2 (6 bases). The CDR3 length is 18 residues. Trimming removed 2 bases from V and 6 bases from J, with 23 bases in between. Looked up from germline, CDR1 is KGHSH and CDR2 is LQKENI. CDR3 nucleotides: TGTGCCAGCTCACCAAAAGGGTTTTTTGCGGGAAGGCCCAATGAGCAGTTCTTC. Translated, it gives CASSPKGFFAGRPNEQFF. The full variable domain, its missing parts supplied by reference TRBV18 and TRBJ2-1, is NAGVMQNPRHLVRRRGQEARLRCSPMKGHSHVYWYRQLPEEGLKFMVYLQKENIIDESGMPKERFSAEFPKEGPSILRIQQVVRGDSAAYFCASSPKGFFAGRPNEQFFGPGTRLTVL.

The gene calls are TRBV20-1 and TRBJ2-1; no reliable D call. V was shortened by 6 bases and J by 12 bases, with 15 bases between the two germline ends. CDR3 length: 11 residues. Looked up from germline, CDR1 is DFQATT and CDR2 is SNEGSKA (reference sequence). CDR3 residues: CSAPVGEWQFF. DNA for the CDR3: TGCAGTGCCCCGGTCGGAGAATGGCAGTTCTTC.

This chain uses TRBV10-3 with TRBJ2-7; 8 nucleotides agree with TRBD2. V lost 2 bases to trimming and J lost 4 bases; unmatched junction nucleotides: 7. The CDR3 sequence is 15 residues long. Germline V CDR1 and CDR2: ENHRY, SYGVKD. The CDR3 DNA sequence: TGTGCCATCAGTGAGATCGGAGCGGGAGAATACGAGCAGTACTTC. Translating it yields CAISEIGAGEYEQYF.

This clone was seen only a few times. V usage is TRBV6-5 and J usage is TRBJ1-1, with D uncertain. The V and J ends lost 2 bases and 1 base respectively, with 8 bases between them. Germline loops: CDR1 MNHEY, CDR2 SVGAGI. The CDR3 consists of 14 residues. The CDR3, as DNA: TGTGCCAGCAGTTACCGCCAGGCGAACACTGAAGCTTTCTTT. It translates to CASSYRQANTEAFF.

The chain couples TRBV7-9 to TRBJ2-3; TRBD2 matches 8 bases. The germline V gene encodes CDR1 SEHNR and CDR2 FQNEAQ (reference sequence). The CDR3 is 16 residues long. V trimming: 5 bases; J trimming: 2 bases; junction bases outside the gene matches: 9. The CDR3 reads CASSQLRLATTDTQYF. CDR3 sequence (DNA): TGTGCCAGCAGCCAGCTAAGACTAGCGACCACAGATACGCAGTATTTT. The variable domain in full, with the rest retrieved from reference TRBV7-9 and TRBJ2-3, is DTGVSQNPRHKITKRGQNVTFRCDPISEHNRLYWYRQTLGQGPEFLTYFQNEAQLEKSRLLSDRFSAERPKGSFSTLEIQRTEQGDSAMYLCASSQLRLATTDTQYFGPGTRLTVL.

This chain connects TRBV5-1 to TRBJ2-3, with 7 bases matching TRBD2. V shed 6 bases, J shed 1 base, and the junction held 11 bases outside the gene matches. Germline-derived CDR1 and CDR2 are SGHRS and YFSETQ. The length of the CDR3 is 16 residues. As DNA, the CDR3 is TGCGCCAGCATCCCATCTCAGGCGGGAGGCACAGATACGCAGTATTTT. It codes for CASIPSQAGGTDTQYF.

Concerning this clone itself: Other DNA sequences in the sample encode the same CDR3. The chain links TRBV28 to TRBJ2-7; D might be TRBD1 (6 bases). The CDR3 has 15 amino acids. In germline, CDR1 is MDHEN, CDR2 SYDVKM. V lost 4 bases and J lost 0, with 13 bases in between. The CDR3 loop reads CASSSGQWSSYEQYF. CDR3 DNA sequence: TGTGCCAGCAGTTCCGGACAGTGGAGCTCCTACGAGCAGTACTTC.

This clone was counted a few times. V gene TRBV7-9 combines with J gene TRBJ2-7; no firm D call. V was pared by 2 bases and J by 5 bases, with 10 bases between. Germline V lookup: CDR1 SEHNR, CDR2 FQNEAQ (reference sequence). The CDR3 length is 13 residues. The CDR3 sequence: CASSLYGPHEQYF. The CDR3 DNA is TGTGCCAGCAGCTTATACGGACCCCACGAGCAGTACTTC. Filled out from reference TRBV7-9 and TRBJ2-7, the complete variable domain reads DTGVSQNPRHKITKRGQNVTFRCDPISEHNRLYWYRQTLGQGPEFLTYFQNEAQLEKSRLLSDRFSAERPKGSFSTLEIQRTEQGDSAMYLCASSLYGPHEQYFGPGTRLTVT.

V usage is TRBV19 and J usage is TRBJ2-1, with D perhaps given as TRBD1 or TRBD2 (6 bases each). The V end lost 5 bases, the J end lost 9 bases, and 11 bases lay between the germline ends. Looked up from germline, CDR1 is LNHDA and CDR2 is SQIVND (reference sequence). The CDR3 consists of 12 residues. The CDR3 protein is CASSARGGEQFF. CDR3 in DNA: TGTGCCAGTAGTGCCAGGGGAGGTGAGCAGTTCTTC.

The chain couples TRBV5-1 to TRBJ2-7; D is unresolved. The V gene lost 0 bases and the J gene lost 6 bases, with 7 bases spanning the gap. The V gene's germline CDR1 is SGHRS and CDR2 YFSETQ. This CDR3 has 12 amino acids. CDR3 nucleotides: TGCGCCAGCAGCTTGGGATGGGCCGAGCAGTACTTC. Protein product: CASSLGWAEQYF.

This chain links TRBV12-5 with TRBJ2-7, with unresolved D. Germline V gene data show CDR1 as LGHNT and CDR2 as FRNRAP. Deletions cut 7 bases from V and 3 bases from J, with 13 bases between. The CDR3 runs 13 residues. CDR3 in amino acids: CASVTLTGYEQYF. Written as DNA, the CDR3 is TGTGCTAGTGTTACACTCACGGGCTACGAGCAGTACTTC.

V is TRBV5-1 and J is TRBJ1-1, with a tentative D call TRBD1 (6 bases). This CDR3 spans 14 amino acids. The V end was cut by 4 bases, the J end by 0 bases, with 10 bases between. CDR1 is SGHRS and CDR2 is YFSETQ in the germline V gene. CDR3 sequence: CASSMGQLNTEAFF. The CDR3 bases are TGCGCCAGCAGCATGGGACAATTGAACACTGAAGCTTTCTTT.

This clone has more than one count but fewer than ten. The DNA of the CDR3 is TGTGCCAGCAGCAGGAAGGCGAACACTGAAGCTTTCTTT. This encodes CASSRKANTEAFF. The J gene is TRBJ1-1, the V gene TRBV27; D unclear. V was pared by 6 bases and J by 1 base, with 9 bases between. CDR3 size: 13 residues. Germline CDR1 MNHEY, CDR2 SMNVEV (reference sequence).

V is TRBV19 and J is TRBJ2-7; TRBD2 matches at 7 bases. Germline assignment: CDR1 LNHDA and CDR2 SQIVND (reference sequence). Unmatched junction bases numbered 13, after V lost 3 bases and J lost 2 bases. The CDR3 length is 17 residues. DNA for the CDR3: TGTGCCAGTAGTATCATCGGGACGGGAGGTTATCCCTACGAGCAGTACTTC. Translating gives CASSIIGTGGYPYEQYF.

The chain links TRBV6-5 to TRBJ2-1, with 9 bases fitting TRBD1. Germline CDR1 is MNHEY and CDR2 is SVGAGI. The CDR3 covers 15 residues. The junction had 5 bases not matched to a gene; V was cut back by 6 bases and J by 2 bases. The CDR3 nucleotides read TGTGCCAGCAGGATGGGACAGGGAGCCTACAATGAGCAGTTCTTC. Amino acids: CASRMGQGAYNEQFF.

J is TRBJ2-2 and V is TRBV11-2; no reliable D call. This CDR3 is 13 amino acids long. V was shortened by 1 base and J by 4 bases, with 4 bases between the two germline ends. Germline V gene data show CDR1 as SGHAT and CDR2 as FQNNGV. The CDR3 here is CASSLAFTGELFF. Written as DNA, the CDR3 is TGTGCCAGCAGCTTAGCGTTCACCGGGGAGCTGTTTTTT.

The chain recombines TRBV28 with TRBJ2-1, with D hard to call. V was clipped by 2 bases and J by 4 bases, with 6 bases between them. In germline, CDR1 is MDHEN, CDR2 SYDVKM. The CDR3 sequence is 13 residues long. Written as DNA, the CDR3 is TGTGCCAGCAGTTTAGGTCGGTACAATGAGCAGTTCTTC. Translation gives CASSLGRYNEQFF.

This chain connects TRBV28 to TRBJ2-5, with TRBD2 as a possible D gene (5 bases). This CDR3 spans 11 amino acids. From germline, CDR1 is MDHEN and CDR2 SYDVKM. Between the trimmed V and J ends, which lost 4 bases and 9 bases, there was a span of 9 bases. The CDR3 region has the DNA TGTGCCAGCAGTTCCGTACTAGCCCAGTACTTC. Amino acids: CASSSVLAQYF.

This clone was detected only once. The J gene is TRBJ2-7, the V gene TRBV7-2, with D uncertain. V was shortened by 5 bases and J by 5 bases, with 16 bases between the two germline ends. The germline V gene has CDR1 SGHTA and CDR2 FQGNSA. The CDR3 is 14 residues long. This chain's CDR3 is CASSVTGFKHEQYF. The CDR3 DNA is TGTGCCAGCAGCGTCACGGGTTTTAAGCACGAGCAGTACTTC.

The chain links TRBV5-4 to TRBJ2-1, with 9 bases lining up with TRBD2. The CDR3 loop spans 16 amino acids. CDR1 SGHNT and CDR2 YYREEE come from the germline V gene (reference sequence). Trimming at V came to 0 bases and at J to 7 bases, leaving 8 bases not matched to a gene. CDR3 sequence (DNA): TGTGCCAGCAGCTTGGTGCGCGGGAGGGCGGGTAATGAGCAGTTCTTC. This codes for CASSLVRGRAGNEQFF.

This chain joins TRBV2 and TRBJ1-2; D is ambiguous. V lost 8 bases, J lost 10 bases, and 20 bases lay in between. CDR1 and CDR2 from the germline V gene are SNHLY and FYNNEI. CDR3 size: 13 residues. CDR3: CASFLGGNGVYTF. CDR3 nucleotides: TGTGCCAGCTTCTTGGGAGGGAACGGCGTCTACACCTTC.

This clone has just one count. The V call is TRBV15, the J call TRBJ2-2; no definite D call. Trimming removed 3 bases from V and 1 base from J, with 6 bases in between. Germline V gene lookup returns CDR1 LNHNV and CDR2 YYDKDF (reference sequence). CDR3 length equals 14 residues. CDR3 in amino acids: CATSRKGNTGELFF. The CDR3 coding sequence is TGTGCCACCAGCAGGAAGGGGAACACCGGGGAGCTGTTTTTT.

This clone was picked up one time. This chain uses TRBV27 with TRBJ2-2; TRBD2 is a possible D gene (5 bases). The length of the CDR3 is 17 residues. V dropped 8 bases and J dropped 4 bases, with 23 bases sitting between them. Germline lookup yields CDR1 MNHEY and CDR2 SMNVEV (reference sequence). The CDR3 DNA reads as TGTGCCAGCGCCTTCGGGTGGGGAGTAAAAGGCACCGGGGAGCTGTTTTTT. Protein: CASAFGWGVKGTGELFF.

The CDR3 sequence: CASSKDQPQHF. The DNA of the CDR3 is TGTGCCAGCAGCAAGGATCAGCCCCAGCATTTT. V usage is TRBV28 and J usage is TRBJ1-5; D unresolved. Per the germline V gene, CDR1 is MDHEN and CDR2 is SYDVKM. V lost 6 bases to trimming and J lost 5 bases, with 5 bases between them. CDR3 length equals 11 residues.